This T cell receptor beta chain stems from a study of Ad26.COV2.S vaccination and SARS-CoV-2 variants. The study's findings and limits: For non-spike TCRs, breadth in vaccine recipients resembled that in placebo recipients.

Points on this clone: Its target is not known.

Treatment: 19 received Ad26.COV2.S at low or high dose, single or two shots; 5 received placebo; per-sample allocation not given. Day 63 after the first vaccine or placebo injection was the time point for sampling. At a Boston site, the person donating was an adult of 18-55 years. The table came from immunoSEQ multiplex PCR; TCRdb's copy has only in-frame clones and leaves some out. This table has hundreds of thousands of clones, nearly 90% appearing once. Trimming took 2 bases from V and 4 from J, leaving 13 bases between them. The CDR3 consists of 15 residues. Germline CDR1 is KGHSH and CDR2 is LQKENI.

The input for sequencing was peripheral blood, taken in a trial of Ad26.COV2.S vaccine versus placebo. The chain combines TRBV18 with TRBJ2-3, with D possibly being TRBD1 or TRBD2 (6 bases each). This sequence originates from a person between 18 and 59 years old who received the Ad26.COV2.S COVID-19 vaccine or a placebo. In DNA, the CDR3 is TGTGCCAGCTCACCAGGGGCAGGGGAGGCAGATACGCAGTATTTT. It specifies CASSPGAGEADTQYF.